Listed here are 24 T cell receptor beta chains from one sample, sequenced in a study of OX40 agonist ivuxolimab in advanced cancers. Using immunoSEQ multiplex PCR, the repertoire was profiled, and TCRdb retains in-frame clones only, with some absent. There are approximately 28,000 clones in the sample; roughly 90% occur only once, and approximately 23% lies in the top ten. This material consisted of CD4+ or CD8+ T cells sorted from blood, taken in a trial of the OX40 agonist ivuxolimab. The receptor set was obtained from an adult with an advanced solid tumor such as melanoma, head and neck, liver or kidney cancer.

J is TRBJ1-6 and V is TRBV30, with TRBD1 as a possible D gene (6 bases). Between the trimmed V and J ends, which lost 5 bases and 4 bases, there was a span of 12 bases. CDR3 length equals 14 residues. Per germline, CDR1 GTSNPN and CDR2 SVGIG (reference sequence). The CDR3 bases are TGTGCCTGGGACAGGCCGTCTTATAATTCACCCCTCCACTTT. Residues: CAWDRPSYNSPLHF.

V and J are TRBV5-3 and TRBJ1-5; D may be TRBD1 (5 bases). TRBV5-3 is an open reading frame, and its role is uncertain. V dropped 5 bases and J dropped 5 bases, with 29 bases sitting between them. This CDR3 is built from 19 residues. The chain's CDR3 is CARSSRPGQGLRADQPQHF. The CDR3 nucleotides are TGTGCCAGAAGTTCGAGACCTGGGCAGGGTCTCCGGGCGGATCAGCCCCAGCATTTT.

CDR3 region: CASSISGTGRTEAFF. Here the CDR3 DNA reads TGTGCCAGCAGCATTTCCGGGACAGGGCGGACTGAAGCTTTCTTT. The genes are TRBV11-3 and TRBJ1-1, with 9 bases matching TRBD1. CDR1 is SGHNT, CDR2 YENEEA, per germline. V lost 5 bases to trimming and J lost 5 bases; unmatched junction nucleotides: 9. The CDR3 consists of 15 residues. The complete variable domain, with remaining parts taken from reference TRBV11-3 and TRBJ1-1, reads EAGVVQSPRYKIIEKKQPVAFWCNPISGHNTLYWYLQNLGQGPELLIRYENEEAVDDSQLPKDRFSAERLKGVDSTLKIQPAELGDSAVYLCASSISGTGRTEAFFGQGTRLTVV.

The J gene is TRBJ2-7, the V gene TRBV25-1; D is perhaps TRBD2 (6 bases). CDR3 length: 16 residues. Germline values: CDR1 MGHDK, CDR2 SYGVNS. V was cut by 2 bases and J by 5 bases, with 19 bases left in between. CDR3 in DNA: TGTGCCAGCAGTGAAGGCGCGGGGTTTCAGGACGACGAGCAGTACTTC. Its protein is CASSEGAGFQDDEQYF.

The chain is built from TRBV6-1 and TRBJ2-7; D unclear. V lost 6 bases and J 3 bases, leaving 15 bases between the germline ends. Germline-derived CDR1 and CDR2 are MNHNS and SASEGT. The length of the CDR3 is 14 residues. CDR3 sequence: CASSLSPEVYEQYF. CDR3 nucleotides: TGTGCCAGCAGCCTCAGCCCTGAGGTCTACGAGCAGTACTTC.

In its sample, this clone was seen a few times. The J gene is TRBJ1-1, the V gene TRBV7-2; maybe TRBD1 (6 bases). Per germline, CDR1 SGHTA and CDR2 FQGNSA. V lost 5 bases and J lost 0, with 16 bases in between. CDR3 size: 16 residues. The CDR3 DNA sequence: TGTGCCAGCAGCCGCGTTGCCGGGACATTGAACACTGAAGCTTTCTTT. It yields the protein CASSRVAGTLNTEAFF.

CDR3 nucleotides: TGTGCCAGCACCGGGCCTGTTGTGGGCACTGAAGCTTTCTTT. It translates to CASTGPVVGTEAFF. This sequence joins TRBV5-5 and TRBJ1-1; D call uncertain. V dropped 6 bases and J dropped 4 bases, with 16 bases sitting between them. This CDR3 is built from 14 residues. CDR1 and CDR2 (germline): SGHKS, YYEKEE (reference sequence). Full variable domain (remainder filled in from reference TRBV5-5 and TRBJ1-1): DAGVTQSPTHLIKTRGQQVTLRCSPISGHKSVSWYQQVLGQGPQFIFQYYEKEERGRGNFPDRFSARQFPNYSSELNVNALLLGDSALYLCASTGPVVGTEAFFGQGTRLTVV.

The rearrangement uses TRBV5-6 and TRBJ2-1, with 11 bases that match TRBD2. After removal of 3 bases from V and 4 bases from J, the junction contained 3 bases not matched to a gene. This CDR3 has 15 residues. Germline CDR1 and CDR2: SGHDT and YYEEEE. The CDR3 spells CASSYGTSGYNEQFF. The CDR3 DNA is TGTGCCAGCAGCTATGGGACTAGCGGTTACAATGAGCAGTTCTTC.

The CDR3 nucleotides read TGTGCCTGGAGTGTACGGGGACTAGCAGACGGGGAGCTGTTTTTT. It is translated as CAWSVRGLADGELFF. The chain uses TRBV30 and TRBJ2-2, with 9 bases identical to TRBD2. V shed 0 bases, J shed 7 bases, and the junction held 6 bases outside the gene matches. The CDR3 extends over 15 amino acids. The V gene's germline CDR1 is GTSNPN and CDR2 SVGIG (reference sequence).

J is TRBJ1-2 and V is TRBV6-6; D is ambiguous. The CDR3 loop spans 15 amino acids. Per germline, CDR1 MNHNY and CDR2 SVGAGI (reference sequence). Trimming left V 5 bases short and J 0 bases short, with 13 bases between. CDR3 region: CASSPVNRANYGYTF. The CDR3 coding sequence is TGTGCCAGCAGTCCCGTAAATCGTGCTAACTATGGCTACACCTTC.

Here the CDR3 DNA reads TGCGCCAGCAGCCAAGGCCCAGGGGGAGAGACCCAGTACTTC. It yields the protein CASSQGPGGETQYF. The chain joins TRBV4-1 to TRBJ2-5, with 7 bases identical to TRBD1. J was trimmed by 4 bases and V by 1 base; bases with no gene match: 3. Germline CDR1 reads MGHRA; CDR2 reads YSYEKL. This CDR3 has 14 amino acids.

This sequence joins TRBV28 and TRBJ2-1; 8 bases agree with TRBD2. The V gene's germline CDR1 is MDHEN and CDR2 SYDVKM. V trimming: 7 bases; J trimming: 2 bases; junction bases outside the gene matches: 10. The CDR3 runs 16 residues. The CDR3 loop reads CASTTVSGTPYNEQFF. CDR3 nucleotide sequence: TGTGCCAGCACCACGGTTAGCGGGACTCCCTACAATGAGCAGTTCTTC.

V is TRBV13 and J is TRBJ2-1; D is ambiguous. This CDR3 has 16 residues. Germline V gene lookup returns CDR1 PRHDT and CDR2 FYEKMQ (reference sequence). Trimming took 2 bases from V and 7 from J, leaving 18 bases between them. The CDR3 DNA reads as TGTGCCAGCAGCTTACCGAGGACCGCGCAGGTAAATGAGCAGTTCTTC. Amino acids: CASSLPRTAQVNEQFF.

The V call is TRBV4-3, the J call TRBJ2-7; 11 positions match TRBD1. Trimming removed 3 bases from V and 3 bases from J; junction bases left unmatched: 7. CDR3 length: 16 residues. CDR1 LGHNA and CDR2 YSLEER come from the germline V gene. CDR3 coding DNA: TGCGCCAGCAGCCAGGAGTCCGGGACAGGGGGCTACGAGCAGTACTTC. It encodes CASSQESGTGGYEQYF.

In nucleotides, the CDR3 is TGTGCCAGCAGCTTATATCCGGGAAAGAACACTGAAGCTTTCTTT. Protein sequence: CASSLYPGKNTEAFF. The chain couples TRBV7-3 to TRBJ1-1, with D uncertain. The V gene's germline CDR1 is SGHTA and CDR2 FQGTGA. The ends were cut back, 2 bases at V and 1 base at J, with 11 bases in the middle. CDR3 size: 15 residues.

This chain joins TRBV13 and TRBJ2-5, with 11 bases identical to TRBD1. The V gene end was trimmed by 5 bases and the J gene end by 1 base; junction bases not matched to a gene: 6. This CDR3 is built from 16 residues. The germline V gene has CDR1 PRHDT and CDR2 FYEKMQ (reference sequence). CDR3 protein: CASSLGQGALQETQYF. CDR3 DNA sequence: TGTGCCAGCAGCCTCGGACAGGGGGCCCTCCAAGAGACCCAGTACTTC.

V is TRBV13 and J is TRBJ2-1; 14 nucleotides agree with TRBD2. The CDR3 is 16 residues long. CDR1 is PRHDT and CDR2 is FYEKMQ in the germline V gene (reference sequence). Losses at the gene ends were 0 bases for V and 6 bases for J; bases not matched to a gene: 1. DNA of the CDR3: TGTGCCAGCAGCTTAGGGACTAGCGGGAGGGCCAATGAGCAGTTCTTC. Its protein is CASSLGTSGRANEQFF.

V and J are TRBV15 and TRBJ1-4; TRBD1 is a possible D gene (6 bases). The germline gives CDR1 LNHNV, CDR2 YYDKDF (reference sequence). CDR3 length: 17 residues. V dropped 5 bases and J dropped 8 bases, with 24 bases sitting between them. CDR3 sequence (DNA): TGTGCCACCAGCGCCCTCTCAAGCACAGGGAGCGGAGAAAAACTGTTTTTT. Its protein product is CATSALSSTGSGEKLFF.

The chain joins TRBV6-4 to TRBJ2-3; TRBD2 agrees at 8 bases. J lost 1 base, V lost 3 bases, and 0 bases had no gene match. Germline V CDR1 and CDR2: MRHNA, SNTAGT. This CDR3 has 14 amino acids. This CDR3 is CASSETSGTDTQYF. The CDR3 bases are TGTGCCAGCAGTGAGACTAGCGGCACAGATACGCAGTATTTT.

CDR3 DNA: TGTGCCAGCTTCGCAGGTTCGCGTAAGGAGGGCTACACCTTC. Translation gives CASFAGSRKEGYTF. This chain joins TRBV18 and TRBJ1-2; D not resolved. Germline CDR1 and CDR2: KGHSH and LQKENI. V gave up 7 bases and J gave up 8 bases, with 20 bases separating them. The CDR3 is 14 amino acids.

V and J are TRBV27 and TRBJ2-2; D tentatively reads TRBD1 or TRBD2 (5 bases each). The CDR3 length is 16 residues. The V end lost 2 bases, the J end lost 5 bases, and 15 bases lay between the germline ends. CDR1 and CDR2 (germline): MNHEY, SMNVEV (reference sequence). CDR3 residues: CASSLMGPRGTGELFF. CDR3 coding DNA: TGTGCCAGCAGTTTAATGGGACCCAGAGGTACCGGGGAGCTGTTTTTT.

This clone is labeled medium-sized. The chain recombines TRBV4-2 with TRBJ1-3; D gene unclear. V was clipped by 1 base and J by 0 bases, with 10 bases between them. CDR1 and CDR2 (germline): LGHNA, YNFKEQ. The CDR3 is 16 residues long. This CDR3 reads CASSQVDADSGNTIYF. The CDR3 region has the DNA TGTGCCAGCAGCCAAGTGGACGCAGACTCTGGAAACACCATATATTTT.

This chain links TRBV29-1 with TRBJ1-3; a possible D gene is TRBD1 (6 bases). Germline assignment: CDR1 SQVTM and CDR2 ANQGSEA. Trimming took 3 bases from V and 2 from J, leaving 11 bases between them. The CDR3 contains 14 residues. CDR3 coding DNA: TGCAGCGTTGATGGGGGGGCAGCTGGAAACACCATATATTTT. It encodes CSVDGGAAGNTIYF.

Comments on this clone: Germline and junction disagree at one end, which may indicate a read error. J is TRBJ2-7 and V is TRBV7-7; TRBD1 matches at 8 bases. CDR3 size: 14 residues. The germline CDR1 and CDR2 sequences are SSHAT and FNYEAQ (reference sequence). CDR3 coding DNA: TGTGCTAGCAGCTTAGGGACAGGCAACTACGAGCAGTACTTC. It specifies CASSLGTGNYEQYF.